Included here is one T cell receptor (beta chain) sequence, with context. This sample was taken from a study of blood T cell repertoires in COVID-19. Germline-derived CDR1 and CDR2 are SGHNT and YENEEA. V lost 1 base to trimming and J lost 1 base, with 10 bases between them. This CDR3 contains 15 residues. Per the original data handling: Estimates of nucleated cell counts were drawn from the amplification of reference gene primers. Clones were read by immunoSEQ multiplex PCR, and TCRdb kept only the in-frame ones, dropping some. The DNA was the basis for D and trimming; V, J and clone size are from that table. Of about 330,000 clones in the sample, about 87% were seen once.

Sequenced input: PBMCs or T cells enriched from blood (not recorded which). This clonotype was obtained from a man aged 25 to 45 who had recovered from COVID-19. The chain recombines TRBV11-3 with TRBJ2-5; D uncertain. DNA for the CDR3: TGTGCCAGCAGCTTAGGCGGCAGCCGCCAAGAGACCCAGTACTTC. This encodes CASSLGGSRQETQYF.